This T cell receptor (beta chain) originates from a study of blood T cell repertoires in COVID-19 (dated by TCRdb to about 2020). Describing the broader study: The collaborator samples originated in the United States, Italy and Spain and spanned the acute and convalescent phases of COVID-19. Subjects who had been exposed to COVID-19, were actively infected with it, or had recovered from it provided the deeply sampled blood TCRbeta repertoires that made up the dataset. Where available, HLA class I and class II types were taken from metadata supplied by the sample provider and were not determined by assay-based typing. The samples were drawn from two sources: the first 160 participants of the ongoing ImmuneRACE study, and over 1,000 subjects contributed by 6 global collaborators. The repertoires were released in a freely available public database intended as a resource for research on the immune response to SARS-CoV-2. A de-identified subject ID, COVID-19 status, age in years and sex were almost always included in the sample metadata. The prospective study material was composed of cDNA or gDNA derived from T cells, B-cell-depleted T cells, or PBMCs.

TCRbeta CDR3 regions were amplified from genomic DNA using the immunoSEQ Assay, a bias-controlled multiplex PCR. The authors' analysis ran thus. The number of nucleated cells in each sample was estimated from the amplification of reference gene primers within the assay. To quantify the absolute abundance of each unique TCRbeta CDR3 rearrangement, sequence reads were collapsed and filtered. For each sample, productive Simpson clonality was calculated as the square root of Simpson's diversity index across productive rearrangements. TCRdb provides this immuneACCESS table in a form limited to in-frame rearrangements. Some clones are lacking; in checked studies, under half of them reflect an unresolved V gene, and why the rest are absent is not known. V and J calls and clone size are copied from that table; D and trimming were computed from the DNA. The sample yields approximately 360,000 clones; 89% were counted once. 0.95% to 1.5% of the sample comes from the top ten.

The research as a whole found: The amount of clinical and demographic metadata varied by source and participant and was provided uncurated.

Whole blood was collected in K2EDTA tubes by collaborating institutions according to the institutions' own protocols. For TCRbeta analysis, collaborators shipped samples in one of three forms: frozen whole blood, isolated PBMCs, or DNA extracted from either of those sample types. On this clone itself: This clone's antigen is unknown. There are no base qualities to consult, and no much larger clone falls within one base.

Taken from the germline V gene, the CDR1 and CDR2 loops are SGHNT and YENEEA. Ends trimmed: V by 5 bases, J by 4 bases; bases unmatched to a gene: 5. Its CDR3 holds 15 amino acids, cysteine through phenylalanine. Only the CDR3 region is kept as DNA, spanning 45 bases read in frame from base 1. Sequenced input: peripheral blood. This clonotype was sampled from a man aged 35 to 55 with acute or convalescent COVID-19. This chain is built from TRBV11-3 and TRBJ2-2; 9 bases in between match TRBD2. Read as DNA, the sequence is TGTGCCAGCAGCGCGCGGGGGGGCCGCACCGGGGAGCTGTTTTTT. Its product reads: CASSARGGRTGELFF. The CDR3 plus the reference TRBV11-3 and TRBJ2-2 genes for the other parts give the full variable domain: EAGVVQSPRYKIIEKKQPVAFWCNPISGHNTLYWYLQNLGQGPELLIRYENEEAVDDSQLPKDRFSAERLKGVDSTLKIQPAELGDSAVYLCASSARGGRTGELFFGEGSRLTVL.